This paragraph covers one T cell receptor (beta chain) sequence. The CDR3 totals 12 residues. The germline V gene has CDR1 SQVTM and CDR2 ANQGSEA. The J segment lost 4 bases and the V segment lost 5 bases, leaving 4 bases of the junction unmatched. The sample originates from a study of patients and donors after allogeneic stem cell transplantation. TCRdb reprocessed the RT-PCR reads with MiXCR, giving one entry per CDR3 protein. The data hold approximately 210,000 distinct CDR3 sequences, with around two fifths observed a single time. The TCR was taken from a human donor who was either an allogeneic HSCT recipient or a stem cell or donor lymphocyte infusion donor (not recorded which). It is not recorded whose cells these are; they may come from a transplant donor. The V and J genes are TRBV29-1 and TRBJ1-2, with 7 bases that match TRBD1. The sample taken for sequencing was blood, either unsorted or a sorted T cell fraction (not recorded which). CDR3 in amino acids: CSVLTGSYGYTF. In nucleotides, the CDR3 is TGCAGCGTTCTGACAGGGAGCTATGGCTACACCTTC.